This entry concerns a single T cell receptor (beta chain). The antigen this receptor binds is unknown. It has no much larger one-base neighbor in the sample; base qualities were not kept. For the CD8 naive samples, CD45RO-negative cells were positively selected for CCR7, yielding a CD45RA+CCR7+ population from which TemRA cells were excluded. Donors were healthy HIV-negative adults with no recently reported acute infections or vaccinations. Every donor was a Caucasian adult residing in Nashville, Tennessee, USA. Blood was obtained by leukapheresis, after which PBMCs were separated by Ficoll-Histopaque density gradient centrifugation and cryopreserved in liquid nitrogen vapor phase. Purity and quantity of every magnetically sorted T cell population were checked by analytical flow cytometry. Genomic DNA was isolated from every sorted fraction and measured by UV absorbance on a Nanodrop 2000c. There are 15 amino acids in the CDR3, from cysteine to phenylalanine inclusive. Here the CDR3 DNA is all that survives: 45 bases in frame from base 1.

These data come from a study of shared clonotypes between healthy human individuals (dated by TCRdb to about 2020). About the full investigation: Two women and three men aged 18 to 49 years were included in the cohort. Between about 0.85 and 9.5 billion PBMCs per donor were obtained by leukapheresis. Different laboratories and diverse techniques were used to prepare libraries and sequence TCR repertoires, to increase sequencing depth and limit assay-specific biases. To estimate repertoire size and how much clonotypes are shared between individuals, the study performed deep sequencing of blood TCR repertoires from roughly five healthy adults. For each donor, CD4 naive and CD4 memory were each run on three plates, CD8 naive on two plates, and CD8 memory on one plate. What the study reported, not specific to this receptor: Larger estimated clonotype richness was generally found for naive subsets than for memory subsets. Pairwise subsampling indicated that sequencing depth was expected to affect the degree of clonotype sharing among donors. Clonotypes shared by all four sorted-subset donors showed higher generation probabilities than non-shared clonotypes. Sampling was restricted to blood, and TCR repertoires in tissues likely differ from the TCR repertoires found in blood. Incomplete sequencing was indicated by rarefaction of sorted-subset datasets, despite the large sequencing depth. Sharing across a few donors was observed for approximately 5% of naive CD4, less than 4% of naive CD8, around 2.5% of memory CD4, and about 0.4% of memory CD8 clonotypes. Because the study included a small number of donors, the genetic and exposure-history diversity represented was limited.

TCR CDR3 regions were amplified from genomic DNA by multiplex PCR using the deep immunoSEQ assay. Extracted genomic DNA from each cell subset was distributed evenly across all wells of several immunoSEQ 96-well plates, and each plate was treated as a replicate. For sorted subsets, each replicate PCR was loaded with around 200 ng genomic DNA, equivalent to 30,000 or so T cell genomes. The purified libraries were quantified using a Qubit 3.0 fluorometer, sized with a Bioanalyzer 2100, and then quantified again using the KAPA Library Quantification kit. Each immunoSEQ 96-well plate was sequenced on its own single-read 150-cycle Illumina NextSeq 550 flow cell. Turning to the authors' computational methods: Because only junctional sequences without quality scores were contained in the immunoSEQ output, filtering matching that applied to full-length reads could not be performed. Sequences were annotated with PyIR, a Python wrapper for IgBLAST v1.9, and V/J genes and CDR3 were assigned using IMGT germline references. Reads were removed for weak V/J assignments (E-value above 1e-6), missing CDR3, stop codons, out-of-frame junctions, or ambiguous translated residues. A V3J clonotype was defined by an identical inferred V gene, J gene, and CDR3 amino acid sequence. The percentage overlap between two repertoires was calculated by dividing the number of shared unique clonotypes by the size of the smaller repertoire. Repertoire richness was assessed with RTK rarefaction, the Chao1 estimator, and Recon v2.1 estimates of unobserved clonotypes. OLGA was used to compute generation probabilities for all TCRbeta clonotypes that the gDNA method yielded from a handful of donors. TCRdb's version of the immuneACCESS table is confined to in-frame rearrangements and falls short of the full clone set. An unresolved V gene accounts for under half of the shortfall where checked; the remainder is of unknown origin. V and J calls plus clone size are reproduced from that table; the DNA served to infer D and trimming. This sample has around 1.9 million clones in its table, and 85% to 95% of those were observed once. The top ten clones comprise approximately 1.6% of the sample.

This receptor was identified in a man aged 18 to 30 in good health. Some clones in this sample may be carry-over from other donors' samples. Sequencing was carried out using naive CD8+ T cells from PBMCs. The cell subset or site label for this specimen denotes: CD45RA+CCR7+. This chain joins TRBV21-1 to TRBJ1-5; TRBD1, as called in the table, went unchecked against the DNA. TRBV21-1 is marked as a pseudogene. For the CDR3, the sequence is CASSKDRGQRQPQHF. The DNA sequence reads TGTGCCAGCAGCAAGGACAGGGGGCAACGGCAGCCCCAGCATTTT.